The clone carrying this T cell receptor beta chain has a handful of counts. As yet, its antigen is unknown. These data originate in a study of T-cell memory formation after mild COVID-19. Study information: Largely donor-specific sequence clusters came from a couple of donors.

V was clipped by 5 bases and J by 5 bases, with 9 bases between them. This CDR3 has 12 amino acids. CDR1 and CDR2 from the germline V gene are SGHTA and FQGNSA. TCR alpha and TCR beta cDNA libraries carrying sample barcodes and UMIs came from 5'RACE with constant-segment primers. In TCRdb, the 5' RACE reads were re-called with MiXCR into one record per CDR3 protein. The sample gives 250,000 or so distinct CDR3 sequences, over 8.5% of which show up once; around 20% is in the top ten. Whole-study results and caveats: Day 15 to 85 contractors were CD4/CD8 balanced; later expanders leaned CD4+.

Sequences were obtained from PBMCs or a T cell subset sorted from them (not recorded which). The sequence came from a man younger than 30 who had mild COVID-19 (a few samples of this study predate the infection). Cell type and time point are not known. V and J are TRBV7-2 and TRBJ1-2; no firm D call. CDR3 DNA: TGTGCCAGCAGCCGCGAGCAATATGGCTACACCTTC. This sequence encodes CASSREQYGYTF.